This TCR beta chain emerged from a study of shared clonotypes between healthy human individuals. For the study at large: Those who served as donors were a couple of women and three men between the ages of 18 and 49.

Trimming cost V 0 bases and J 1 base, with 17 bases left between them. The germline V gene has CDR1 SGHRS and CDR2 YFSETQ. The CDR3 runs 17 residues. Every subset had its genomic DNA shared out evenly among several immunoSEQ plates. The protocol was immunoSEQ multiplex PCR, while the TCRdb copy is restricted to in-frame clones and leaves out a portion. The top ten clones hold about 0.41% of a sample with 2.3 million or so clones, more than 80% of them seen once. Sample: naive CD4+ T cells from PBMCs. Stated subset: CD45RA+ positively selected. This rearrangement joins TRBV5-1 to TRBJ2-7; D is uncertain. This clonotype was sampled from a man aged 18 to 35 in good health. Some clones in this sample may be carry-over from other donors' samples. The CDR3 DNA reads TGCGCCAGCAGCTTGGGGCCGGCCCGAACGAAATCCTACGAGCAGTACTTC. Translation: CASSLGPARTKSYEQYF.